The sequence of this T cell receptor beta chain was determined in a study of spatial heterogeneity in lung cancer. Overall study results and limits: Ubiquitous expanded tumor TCRs showed up in blood more at resection than follow-up.

Only a few counts were recorded for this clonotype. Its antigen remains unidentified. In TCRdb, the 5' RACE reads were re-called with MiXCR into one record per CDR3 protein. This table has under 40,000 distinct CDR3 sequences, less than 5.5% appearing once. The CDR3 is made up of 14 amino acids. The germline gives CDR1 LGHDT, CDR2 YNNKEL (reference sequence). V was clipped by 1 base and J by 6 bases, with 10 bases between them. This sample's time point: sample taken at primary tumor resection. Sequencing was performed on whole RNA extracted from tumor and nontumor lung tissue, or from frozen PBMC, and the material was left unsorted.

The clonotype was recovered from a female donor with early-stage non-small cell lung cancer. The specimen comprised PBMCs, sampled at surgery. V gene TRBV3-1 combines with J gene TRBJ1-5; D ambiguous. For the CDR3, the DNA is TGTGCCAGCAGCCAAGGAAGGGTTGGTCAGCCCCAGCATTTT. This codes for CASSQGRVGQPQHF.